This entry lists 20 T cell receptor beta chains sequenced from one sample in a study of blood T cell repertoires in COVID-19. Data came from immunoSEQ multiplex PCR; TCRdb stores just in-frame clones and leaves some out. The table has around 150,000 clones, under 95% seen once; the top ten hold about 2.3%. Sequenced sample: peripheral blood. All receptors derive from a man aged 18 to 35 with acute or convalescent COVID-19.

The rearrangement joins TRBV5-1 to TRBJ2-1; possible D gene TRBD1, 6 bases. Looked up from germline, CDR1 is SGHRS and CDR2 is YFSETQ. V was shortened by 4 bases and J by 8 bases, with 16 bases between the two germline ends. This CDR3 comprises 14 residues. CDR3 coding DNA: TGCGCCAGCAGCCAGAAGGGGGTATCGGATGAGCAGTTCTTC. Its protein is CASSQKGVSDEQFF.

V is TRBV6-1 and J is TRBJ1-5, with D possibly TRBD1 on 6 matching bases. The CDR3 sequence is 14 residues long. The V gene lost 3 bases and the J gene lost 5 bases, with 11 bases spanning the gap. Per the germline V gene, CDR1 is MNHNS and CDR2 is SASEGT. The DNA for the CDR3 is TGTGCCAGCAGTGAGCAACAGGGCGATCAGCCCCAGCATTTT. Protein: CASSEQQGDQPQHF.

The rearrangement joins TRBV5-1 to TRBJ2-1, with TRBD2 identical over 9 bases. The CDR3 spans 16 residues. Losses at the gene ends were 4 bases for V and 4 bases for J; bases not matched to a gene: 9. CDR1 and CDR2 from the germline V gene are SGHRS and YFSETQ. DNA for the CDR3: TGCGCCAGCAGCCCCTTGGGGGCGGGAGGGTACAATGAGCAGTTCTTC. This encodes CASSPLGAGGYNEQFF.

The genes are TRBV4-1 and TRBJ2-7; maybe TRBD1 (7 bases). V was shortened by 0 bases and J by 3 bases, with 15 bases between the two germline ends. CDR1 is MGHRA, CDR2 YSYEKL, per germline. The CDR3 runs to 16 residues. CDR3: CASSQEKRQGGYEQYF. CDR3 bases: TGCGCCAGCAGCCAAGAGAAAAGACAGGGAGGCTACGAGCAGTACTTC.

This clone was observed once. The chain recombines TRBV19 with TRBJ2-7, with a possible D match to TRBD1 (6 bases). The CDR3 runs to 13 residues. V gave up 5 bases and J gave up 3 bases, with 11 bases separating them. CDR1 and CDR2 from the germline V gene are LNHDA and SQIVND (reference sequence). CDR3: CASSVRGGYEQYF. DNA of the CDR3: TGTGCCAGTAGTGTCAGGGGTGGCTACGAGCAGTACTTC.

The chain uses TRBV5-5 and TRBJ2-1; no firm D call. The CDR3 extends over 15 amino acids. V gave up 5 bases and J gave up 0 bases, with 12 bases separating them. Germline loops: CDR1 SGHKS, CDR2 YYEKEE (reference sequence). CDR3 nucleotide sequence: TGTGCCAGCAGGGCTACAGTTAACTCCTACAATGAGCAGTTCTTC. It specifies CASRATVNSYNEQFF.

The genes are TRBV7-9 and TRBJ1-3; TRBD1 agrees at 9 bases. The length of the CDR3 is 16 residues. CDR1 is SEHNR and CDR2 is FQNEAQ in the germline V gene (reference sequence). Trimming cost V 4 bases and J 1 base; bases outside gene matches: 5. In DNA form, the CDR3 reads TGTGCCAGCAGCTCGACAGGGGGAGGATCTGGAAACACCATATATTTT. It is translated as CASSSTGGGSGNTIYF.

This chain uses TRBV7-9 with TRBJ2-7, with 8 positions matching TRBD2. The germline V gene has CDR1 SEHNR and CDR2 FQNEAQ (reference sequence). The CDR3 sequence is 15 residues long. The ends lost 1 base at V and 4 bases at J; junction bases unmatched: 6. In nucleotides, the CDR3 is TGTGCCAGCAGCTTAGACGGGACTAGACTATACGAGCAGTACTTC. Its translation is CASSLDGTRLYEQYF. The full variable domain, rest sourced from reference TRBV7-9 and TRBJ2-7, is DTGVSQNPRHKITKRGQNVTFRCDPISEHNRLYWYRQTLGQGPEFLTYFQNEAQLEKSRLLSDRFSAERPKGSFSTLEIQRTEQGDSAMYLCASSLDGTRLYEQYFGPGTRLTVT.

V is TRBV2 and J is TRBJ1-3, with TRBD1 identical over 7 bases. This CDR3 has 13 amino acids. The J segment lost 9 bases and the V segment lost 6 bases, leaving 8 bases of the junction unmatched. Per the germline V gene, CDR1 is SNHLY and CDR2 is FYNNEI. The CDR3 coding sequence is TGTGCCAGCAGCTCCCCGGGGGACAGCACCATATATTTT. Amino acids: CASSSPGDSTIYF.

V gene TRBV19 combines with J gene TRBJ2-1, with D tentatively TRBD1 (6 bases). V was cut by 5 bases and J by 7 bases, with 18 bases left in between. The CDR3 is made up of 15 amino acids. Germline V CDR1 and CDR2: LNHDA, SQIVND (reference sequence). The CDR3 region is CASSPQQGWGNEQFF. Written as DNA, the CDR3 is TGTGCCAGTAGTCCCCAACAGGGTTGGGGAAATGAGCAGTTCTTC.

CDR3 in amino acids: CASTLSGLYNEQFF. Written as DNA, the CDR3 is TGTGCCAGCACTCTTAGCGGGTTATACAATGAGCAGTTCTTC. This chain links TRBV27 with TRBJ2-1; 7 positions match TRBD2. The V and J ends lost 7 bases and 4 bases, in that order; junction bases with no gene match: 7. The germline V gene has CDR1 MNHEY and CDR2 SMNVEV (reference sequence). This CDR3 is 14 amino acids long.

The gene calls are TRBV3-1 (or the pseudogene TRBV3-2) and TRBJ1-1, with D unclear. Trimming stripped 0 bases from V and 1 base from J, with 12 bases between. In germline, CDR1 is LGHDT, CDR2 YNNKEL (reference sequence). This CDR3 contains 16 residues. The CDR3 coding sequence is TGTGCCAGCAGCCAAGACTACGGGGTTGGGAACACTGAAGCTTTCTTT. Protein product: CASSQDYGVGNTEAFF.

The chain joins TRBV6-6 to TRBJ2-3, with 7 bases that match TRBD1. In germline, CDR1 is MNHNY, CDR2 SVGAGI (reference sequence). V was clipped by 7 bases and J by 1 base; unmatched bases: 8. The CDR3 consists of 15 residues. This CDR3 reads CASTHPGQGTDTQYF. CDR3 coding DNA: TGTGCCAGCACCCACCCAGGACAGGGCACAGATACGCAGTATTTT.

This clone is a singleton in its sample. The J gene is TRBJ1-2, the V gene TRBV5-5, with 7 bases aligning to TRBD1. The ends lost 4 bases at V and 4 bases at J; junction bases unmatched: 7. The germline CDR1 and CDR2 sequences are SGHKS and YYEKEE (reference sequence). CDR3 length: 14 residues. The CDR3 protein is CASSQGTDFYGYTF. The CDR3 bases are TGTGCCAGCAGCCAGGGGACAGACTTCTATGGCTACACCTTC.

The chain is built from TRBV6-5 and TRBJ2-7; the match to TRBD1 covers 7 bases. CDR1 MNHEY and CDR2 SVGAGI come from the germline V gene. Trimming took 9 bases from V and 2 from J; bases not matched to a gene: 7. There are 13 residues in the CDR3. The CDR3 region is CASDRALAYEQYF. The CDR3, as DNA: TGTGCCAGTGACAGGGCACTCGCCTACGAGCAGTACTTC.

The chain recombines TRBV27 with TRBJ1-5; the match to TRBD1 covers 7 bases. Germline loops: CDR1 MNHEY, CDR2 SMNVEV (reference sequence). This CDR3 comprises 15 residues. With 6 bases clipped from V and 0 bases from J, the junction kept 5 bases outside the gene matches. In nucleotides, the CDR3 is TGTGCCAGCAGGTCAGGGGGTTATAGCAATCAGCCCCAGCATTTT. Encoded protein: CASRSGGYSNQPQHF.

The rearrangement joins TRBV27 to TRBJ2-5; 14 bases align to TRBD2. Germline V gene lookup returns CDR1 MNHEY and CDR2 SMNVEV (reference sequence). V lost 3 bases and J lost 4; bases outside the gene matches: 4. CDR3 length: 16 amino acids. Here the CDR3 reads CASSLTSGRGGETQYF. The CDR3 nucleotides are TGTGCCAGCAGTTTGACTAGCGGGAGGGGTGGAGAGACCCAGTACTTC.

This clone was seen a single time. V and J are TRBV27 and TRBJ2-1; 8 bases agree with TRBD1. Losses at the gene ends were 3 bases for V and 4 bases for J; bases not matched to a gene: 11. Germline loops: CDR1 MNHEY, CDR2 SMNVEV (reference sequence). The CDR3 covers 17 residues. The CDR3 loop reads CASSFFGGRGPYNEQFF. CDR3 bases: TGTGCCAGCAGTTTCTTTGGGGGCAGGGGGCCATACAATGAGCAGTTCTTC.

This clone has more than one count but fewer than ten. This chain links TRBV4-2 with TRBJ2-3, with D maybe TRBD2 (6 bases). CDR3 size: 16 residues. V was cut by 0 bases and J by 5 bases, with 15 bases left in between. Germline CDR1 and CDR2: LGHNA and YNFKEQ. The CDR3 spells CASSQDRLARGDTQYF. In DNA form, the CDR3 reads TGTGCCAGCAGCCAAGATCGCCTAGCGAGGGGAGATACGCAGTATTTT.

The chain joins TRBV19 to TRBJ1-4; D is unclear. V lost 4 bases and J lost 3, with 12 bases in between. Germline V gives CDR1 LNHDA, CDR2 SQIVND (reference sequence). The CDR3 has 15 amino acids. The chain's CDR3 is CASSTRAGSNEKLFF. The DNA of the CDR3 is TGTGCCAGTAGTACCCGCGCGGGTTCTAATGAAAAACTGTTTTTT.